The rows below give T cell receptor beta chains drawn from one sample of a study of a mutant IDH1 vaccine in newly diagnosed glioma. The table came from immunoSEQ multiplex PCR; TCRdb's copy has only in-frame clones and leaves some out. The sample holds around 88,000 clones, about four fifths seen once. The sequencing used PBMCs, collected from a glioma patient treated with radiotherapy, temozolomide or both. These receptors all come from a man in his forties or fifties with glioma. The CDR3 runs from the conserved cysteine through the conserved F or W. The D gene is left open where the match is weak. Size is stated for part of the rows, as once, few or many counts, or as a class when the clone is expanded.

size | J | D | length | V | CDR3 | DNA
few | TRBJ1-1 | TRBD1 | 15 | TRBV5-1 | CASSLEGQGVAEAFF | TGCGCCAGCAGCTTGGAAGGACAGGGAGTTGCTGAAGCTTTCTTT
. | TRBJ2-1 | TRBD2 | 16 | TRBV6-1 | CASSASSGGPHNEQFF | TGTGCCAGCAGTGCTTCTAGCGGGGGGCCCCACAATGAGCAGTTCTTC
. | TRBJ1-1 | TRBD1 | 14 | TRBV5-6 | CASSLVTGGTEAFF | TGTGCCAGCAGCTTGGTTACAGGGGGAACTGAAGCTTTCTTT
. | TRBJ2-5 | TRBD2 | 13 | TRBV4-1 | CASSQVGGETQYF | TGCGCCAGCAGCCAAGTGGGAGGGGAGACCCAGTACTTC
. | TRBJ2-3 | TRBD2 | 15 | TRBV7-2 | CASSLAGPVGDTQYF | TGTGCCAGCAGTTTAGCGGGGCCGGTGGGGGATACGCAGTATTTT
. | TRBJ1-2 | TRBD1 | 14 | TRBV2 | CASSEPRGPVGYTF | TGTGCCAGCAGTGAACCCAGGGGGCCGGTAGGCTACACCTTC
. | TRBJ2-5 | . | 15 | TRBV5-1 | CASRVGAGARETQYF | TGCGCCAGCAGAGTAGGGGCGGGGGCCCGGGAGACCCAGTACTTC
. | TRBJ2-6 | . | 17 | TRBV14 | CASSQEGGGHGANVLTF | TGTGCCAGCAGCCAAGAAGGTGGGGGGCATGGGGCCAACGTCCTGACTTTC
. | TRBJ2-7 | . | 16 | TRBV4-2 | CASSPITGISSYEQYF | TGTGCCAGCAGCCCGATTACAGGAATTAGCTCCTACGAGCAGTACTTC
few | TRBJ1-2 | . | 15 | TRBV6-7 | CASPNPGTFNYGYTF | TGTGCCAGCCCGAATCCCGGGACGTTTAACTATGGCTACACCTTC
. | TRBJ2-7 | TRBD1 | 19 | TRBV7-9 | CASSFVPGQGSFFPYEQYF | TGTGCCAGCAGTTTTGTTCCGGGACAGGGGTCCTTTTTCCCCTACGAGCAGTACTTC
. | TRBJ2-2 | . | 12 | TRBV30 | CAWSVGVGELFF | TGTGCCTGGAGTGTAGGGGTCGGGGAGCTGTTTTTT
few | TRBJ2-5 | TRBD2 | 17 | TRBV18 | CASSPRGAIAGGAAQYF | TGTGCCAGCTCACCACGTGGAGCAATAGCGGGAGGGGCGGCCCAGTACTTC
. | TRBJ2-2 | TRBD2 | 15 | TRBV5-4 | CASSSLAGGTGELFF | TGTGCCAGCAGCTCCCTAGCGGGAGGGACCGGGGAGCTGTTTTTT
. | TRBJ2-7 | . | 16 | TRBV5-4 | CASSHKGPFSSYEQYF | TGTGCCAGCAGCCATAAGGGGCCCTTCAGCTCCTACGAGCAGTACTTC
. | TRBJ2-5 | . | 14 | TRBV5-1 | CASSFGGRGETQYF | TGCGCCAGCAGCTTCGGGGGCCGGGGAGAGACCCAGTACTTC
once | TRBJ1-4 | TRBD1 | 15 | TRBV19 | CASSILSGQNEKLFF | TGTGCCAGTAGTATACTTTCGGGACAGAATGAAAAACTGTTTTTT
once | TRBJ2-3 | TRBD1 | 15 | TRBV5-8 | CASSPGTGAPDTQYF | TGTGCCAGCAGTCCCGGGACAGGGGCACCAGATACGCAGTATTTT